This T cell receptor beta chain was profiled in a study of OX40 agonist ivuxolimab in advanced cancers. Regarding the research as a whole: Ivuxolimab was an agonistic, fully human IgG2 monoclonal antibody directed against OX40 (CD134), a costimulatory receptor. Peripheral TCRbeta sequencing aimed to test whether ivuxolimab altered TCR sequence diversity and caused clonal T-cell expansion. Patients were allowed to have had prior anti-PD-1, anti-PD-L1 or anti-CTLA-4 therapy, and approximately 40% of the dose-escalation patients had been treated with checkpoint inhibitors. The paper describes the monotherapy dose-escalation part (N ≈ 52 patients) of the phase I trial of ivuxolimab. Intravenous ivuxolimab was administered to patients every 2 weeks at six dose levels: 0.01, 0.1, 0.3, 1.5, 3 and 10 mg/kg. A male proportion of around 83% and a mean age of roughly 55 years, ranging from roughly 23 to 85, were recorded for the dose-escalation cohort. Partial responses were achieved by three dose-escalation patients, of whom one had hepatocellular carcinoma and two had cutaneous melanoma. Of the 50 to 55 patients in dose escalation, 19 had hepatocellular carcinoma, approximately 15 had melanoma, 9 had renal cell carcinoma and 9 had head and neck cancer. Summary of the overall study and its limitations: After ivuxolimab, expanded clones were on average more numerous among CD8+ T cells than among CD4+ T cells. In the 0.1-3.0 mg/kg groups, partial responders were among the patients with the lowest normalized peripheral clonal expansion, particularly in CD8+ T cells. Which antigens the clonally expanded peripheral T cells were specific for was not determined. Low levels of normalized T-cell clonal expansion were also seen in some patients who did not respond. At doses of 0.1 to 3.0 mg/kg, clonal expansion of both CD4+ and CD8+ T cells in blood was seen between baseline and week 6.

V is cut back by 1 base and J by 4 bases, with 5 bases in the junction unmatched. From its cysteine to its phenylalanine, the CDR3 spans 15 amino acids. The CDR3 DNA has 45 bases and is translated from base 1. From a lookup of the germline V gene, CDR1 and CDR2 are MGHRA and YSYEKL. For this clone: Its antigen is still unknown. No much larger clonotype is one base removed from it; base qualities were not supplied.

Patients with a history of autoimmune disease or receiving systemic immunosuppression were excluded from the trial. Peripheral blood for TCR sequencing was collected from all dose cohorts at baseline, on cycle 4 day 1, and on cycle 7 day 1. Samples came from an open-label, multicenter, first-in-human phase I dose-escalation trial of ivuxolimab. Adults with locally advanced or metastatic head and neck squamous cell, hepatocellular, melanoma or renal cell carcinoma were enrolled in the trial. Before TCR sequencing, CD4+ T cells and CD8+ T cells from peripheral blood were sorted into separate populations. Genomic DNA was isolated from the sorted cells so that the TCRbeta CDR3 region could be sequenced. TCRbeta CDR3 regions were sequenced using the immunoSEQ Assay. This is the immuneACCESS table as TCRdb keeps it, with only in-frame sequences that have V and J called. A part of the clones is gone; compared with another copy, unresolved V genes explain less than half, and the rest is unexplained. The table for this sample lists about 23,000 clones; under 85% of them were counted only once. Of the sample, 15% to 20% falls within the top ten clones.

The TCR sequence derives from an adult with an advanced solid tumor such as melanoma, head and neck, liver or kidney cancer. The specimen was CD4+ or CD8+ T cells sorted from blood, collected in a trial of the OX40 agonist ivuxolimab. Rearrangement joined TRBV4-1 to TRBJ2-5; TRBD2 lines up with 8 middle nucleotides. The CDR3 amino acid sequence is: CASSQGGLGGETQYF. The nucleotides are TGCGCCAGCAGCCAAGGGGGACTAGGGGGAGAGACCCAGTACTTC.